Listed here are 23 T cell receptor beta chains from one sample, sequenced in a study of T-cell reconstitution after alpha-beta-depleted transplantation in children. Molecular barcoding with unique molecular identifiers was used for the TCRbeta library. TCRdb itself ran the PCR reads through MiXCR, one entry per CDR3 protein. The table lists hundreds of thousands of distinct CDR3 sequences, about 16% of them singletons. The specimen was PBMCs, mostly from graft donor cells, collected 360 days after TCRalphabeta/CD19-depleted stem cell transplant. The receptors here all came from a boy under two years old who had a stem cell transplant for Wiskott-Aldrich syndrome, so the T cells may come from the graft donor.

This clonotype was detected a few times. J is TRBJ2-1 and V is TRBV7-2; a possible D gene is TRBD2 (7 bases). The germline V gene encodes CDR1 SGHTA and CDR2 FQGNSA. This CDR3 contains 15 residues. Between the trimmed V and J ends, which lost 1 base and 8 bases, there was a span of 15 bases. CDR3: CASSLVGGRNHEQFF. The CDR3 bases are TGTGCCAGCAGCTTAGTGGGGGGGCGCAACCATGAGCAGTTCTTC. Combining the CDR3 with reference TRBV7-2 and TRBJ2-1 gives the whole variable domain GAGVSQSPSNKVTEKGKDVELRCDPISGHTALYWYRQSLGQGLEFLIYFQGNSAPDKSGLPSDRFSAERTGGSVSTLTIQRTQQEDSAVYLCASSLVGGRNHEQFFGPGTRLTVL.

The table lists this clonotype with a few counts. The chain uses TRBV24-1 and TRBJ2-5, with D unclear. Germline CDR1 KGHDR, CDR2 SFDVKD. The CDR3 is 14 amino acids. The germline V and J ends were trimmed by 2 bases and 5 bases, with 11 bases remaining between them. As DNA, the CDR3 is TGTGCCACCAGTGATTGGGCCACCCGGGAGACCCAGTACTTC. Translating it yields CATSDWATRETQYF.

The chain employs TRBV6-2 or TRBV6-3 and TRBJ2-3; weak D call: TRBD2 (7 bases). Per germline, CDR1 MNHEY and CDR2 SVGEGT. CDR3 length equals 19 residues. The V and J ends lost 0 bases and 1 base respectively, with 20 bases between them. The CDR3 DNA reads TGTGCCAGCAGTTACTCGATTGGTTCGGGGGGCGACCGCACAGATACGCAGTATTTT. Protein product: CASSYSIGSGGDRTDTQYF.

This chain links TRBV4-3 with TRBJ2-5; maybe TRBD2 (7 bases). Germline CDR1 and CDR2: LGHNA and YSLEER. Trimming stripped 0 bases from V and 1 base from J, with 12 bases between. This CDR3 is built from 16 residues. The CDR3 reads CASSQEGGEGQETQYF. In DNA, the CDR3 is TGCGCCAGCAGCCAAGAAGGGGGGGAGGGCCAAGAGACCCAGTACTTC.

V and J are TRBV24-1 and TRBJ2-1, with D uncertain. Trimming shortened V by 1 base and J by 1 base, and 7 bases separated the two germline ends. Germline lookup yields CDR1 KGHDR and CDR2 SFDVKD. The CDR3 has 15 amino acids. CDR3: CATSDLEVSYNEQFF. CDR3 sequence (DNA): TGTGCCACCAGTGATTTAGAGGTATCCTACAATGAGCAGTTCTTC.

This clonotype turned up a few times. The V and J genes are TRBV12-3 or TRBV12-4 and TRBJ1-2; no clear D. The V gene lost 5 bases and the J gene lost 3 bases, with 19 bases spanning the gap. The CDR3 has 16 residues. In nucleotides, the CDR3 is TGTGCCAGCAGTCCCCTGGAGGGCGTTTCCCACTATGGCTACACCTTC. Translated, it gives CASSPLEGVSHYGYTF.

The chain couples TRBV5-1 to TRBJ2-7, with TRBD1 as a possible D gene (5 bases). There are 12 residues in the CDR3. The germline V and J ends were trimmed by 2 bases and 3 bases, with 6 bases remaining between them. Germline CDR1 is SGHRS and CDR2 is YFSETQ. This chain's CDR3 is CASSFTGYEQYF. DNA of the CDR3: TGCGCCAGCAGCTTCACAGGCTACGAGCAGTACTTC.

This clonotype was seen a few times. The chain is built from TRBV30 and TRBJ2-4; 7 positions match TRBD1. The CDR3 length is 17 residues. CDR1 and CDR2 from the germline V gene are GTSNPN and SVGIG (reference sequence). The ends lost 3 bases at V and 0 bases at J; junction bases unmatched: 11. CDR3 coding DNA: TGTGCCTGGAGCGGGACAGTCGAGGTCCCAGCCAAAAACATTCAGTACTTC. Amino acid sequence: CAWSGTVEVPAKNIQYF.

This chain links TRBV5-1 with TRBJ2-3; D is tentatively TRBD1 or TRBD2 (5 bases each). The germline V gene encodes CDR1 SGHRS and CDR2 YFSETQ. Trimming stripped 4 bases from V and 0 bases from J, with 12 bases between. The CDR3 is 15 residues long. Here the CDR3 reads CASSDRGRSTDTQYF. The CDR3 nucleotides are TGCGCCAGCAGCGACCGGGGCCGTAGCACAGATACGCAGTATTTT.

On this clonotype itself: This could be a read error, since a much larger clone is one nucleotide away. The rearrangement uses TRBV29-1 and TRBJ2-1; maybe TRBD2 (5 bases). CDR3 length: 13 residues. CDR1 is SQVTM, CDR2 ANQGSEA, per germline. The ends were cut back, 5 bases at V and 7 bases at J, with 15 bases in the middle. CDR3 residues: CSVWLARGNEQFF. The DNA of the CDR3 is TGCAGCGTTTGGTTAGCGCGAGGGAATGAGCAGTTCTTC.

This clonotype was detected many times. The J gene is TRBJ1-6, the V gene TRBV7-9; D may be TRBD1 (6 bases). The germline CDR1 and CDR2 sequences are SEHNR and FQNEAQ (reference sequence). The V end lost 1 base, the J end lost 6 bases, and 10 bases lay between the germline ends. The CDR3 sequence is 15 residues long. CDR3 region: CASSLEQGFNSPLHF. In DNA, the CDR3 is TGTGCCAGCAGCTTAGAGCAGGGGTTTAATTCACCCCTCCACTTT.

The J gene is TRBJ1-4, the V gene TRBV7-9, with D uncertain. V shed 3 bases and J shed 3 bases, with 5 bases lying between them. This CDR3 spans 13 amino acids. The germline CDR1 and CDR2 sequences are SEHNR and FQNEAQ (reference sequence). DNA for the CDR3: TGTGCCAGCAGCTTCCGGTCTAATGAAAAACTGTTTTTT. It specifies CASSFRSNEKLFF.

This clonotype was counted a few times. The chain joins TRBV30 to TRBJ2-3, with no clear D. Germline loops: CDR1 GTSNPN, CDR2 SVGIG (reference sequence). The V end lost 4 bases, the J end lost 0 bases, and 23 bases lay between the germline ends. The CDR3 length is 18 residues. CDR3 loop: CAWTVGHVRRASTDTQYF. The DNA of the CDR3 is TGTGCCTGGACAGTTGGCCACGTCCGACGCGCTAGCACAGATACGCAGTATTTT.

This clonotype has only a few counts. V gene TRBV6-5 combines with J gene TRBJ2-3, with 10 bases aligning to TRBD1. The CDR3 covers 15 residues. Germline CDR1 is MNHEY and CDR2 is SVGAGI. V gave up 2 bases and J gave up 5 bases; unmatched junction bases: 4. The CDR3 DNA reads TGTGCCAGCAGTTACCGACAGGGGGCTGGAGATACGCAGTATTTT. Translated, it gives CASSYRQGAGDTQYF.

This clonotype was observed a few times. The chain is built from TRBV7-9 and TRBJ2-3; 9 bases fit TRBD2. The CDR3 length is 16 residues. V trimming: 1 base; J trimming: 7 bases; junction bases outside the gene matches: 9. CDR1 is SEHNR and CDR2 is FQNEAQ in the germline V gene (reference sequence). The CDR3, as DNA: TGTGCCAGCAGCTTAGAACCCCTAGCGGGAAATCATACGCAGTATTTT. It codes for CASSLEPLAGNHTQYF.

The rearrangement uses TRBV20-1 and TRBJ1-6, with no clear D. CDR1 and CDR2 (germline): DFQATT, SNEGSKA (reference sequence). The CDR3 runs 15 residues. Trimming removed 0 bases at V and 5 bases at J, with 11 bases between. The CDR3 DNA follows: TGCAGTGCTAGAGATACCCAAAGGGATAATTCACCCCTCCACTTT. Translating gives CSARDTQRDNSPLHF.

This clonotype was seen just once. The CDR3 is CATRPQYTDTQYF. The CDR3 DNA reads as TGTGCCACCAGACCTCAATACACAGATACGCAGTATTTT. The chain recombines TRBV15 with TRBJ2-3; D not certain. Trimming cost V 6 bases and J 2 bases, with 9 bases left between them. CDR3 length: 13 amino acids. Germline CDR1 and CDR2: LNHNV and YYDKDF (reference sequence).

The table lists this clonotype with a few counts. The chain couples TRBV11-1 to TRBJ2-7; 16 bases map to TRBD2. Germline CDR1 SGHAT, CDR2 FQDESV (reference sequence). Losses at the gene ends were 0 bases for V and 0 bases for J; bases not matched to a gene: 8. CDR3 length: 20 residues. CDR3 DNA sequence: TGTGCCAGCAGCTTAGCCGGCGGGACTAGCGGGAGGGCCCCCTCCTACGAGCAGTACTTC. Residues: CASSLAGGTSGRAPSYEQYF.

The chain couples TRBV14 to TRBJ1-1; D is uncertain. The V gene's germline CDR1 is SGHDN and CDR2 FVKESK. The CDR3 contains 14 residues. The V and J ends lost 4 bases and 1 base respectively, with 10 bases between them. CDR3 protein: CASSLKTWNTEAFF. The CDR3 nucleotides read TGTGCCAGCAGCCTCAAAACATGGAACACTGAAGCTTTCTTT.

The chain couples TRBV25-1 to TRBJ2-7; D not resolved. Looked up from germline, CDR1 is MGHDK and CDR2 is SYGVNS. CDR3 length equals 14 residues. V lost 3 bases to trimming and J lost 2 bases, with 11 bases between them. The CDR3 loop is CASSELGLTYEQYF. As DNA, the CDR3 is TGTGCCAGCAGTGAGTTGGGTCTGACCTACGAGCAGTACTTC.

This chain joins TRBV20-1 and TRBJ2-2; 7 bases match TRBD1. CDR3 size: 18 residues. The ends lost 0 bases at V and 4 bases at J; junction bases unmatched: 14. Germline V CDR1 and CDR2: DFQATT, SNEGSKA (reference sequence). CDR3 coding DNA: TGCAGTGCTAGAGATCTAAAGGCTAGGGGGCGAAGCACCGGGGAGCTGTTTTTT. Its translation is CSARDLKARGRSTGELFF.

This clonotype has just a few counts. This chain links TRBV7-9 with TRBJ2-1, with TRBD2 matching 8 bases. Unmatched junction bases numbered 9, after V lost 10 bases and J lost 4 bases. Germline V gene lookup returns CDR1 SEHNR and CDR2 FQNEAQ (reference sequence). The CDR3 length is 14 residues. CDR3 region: CATTAGGGYNEQFF. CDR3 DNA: TGTGCCACAACGGCGGGAGGAGGTTACAATGAGCAGTTCTTC.

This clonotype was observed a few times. The DNA of the CDR3 is TGCGCCAGCAGCCAAGAGGACAGGCTCGGCATTGAGCAGTACTTC. This sequence encodes CASSQEDRLGIEQYF. V and J are TRBV4-1 and TRBJ2-7; TRBD1 matches at 7 bases. After removal of 0 bases from V and 7 bases from J, the junction contained 9 bases not matched to a gene. Germline V gives CDR1 MGHRA, CDR2 YSYEKL. This CDR3 is built from 15 residues.